This TCR beta chain is from a study of CD8 T cells in Susac syndrome. In germline, CDR1 is ENHRY, CDR2 SYGVKD. The CDR3 loop spans 15 amino acids. The junction had 4 bases not matched to a gene; V was cut back by 3 bases and J by 5 bases. Random hexamers were used to reverse transcribe about 0.5 to 1 ug of RNA. MiXCR, run by TCRdb on the immunoSEQ multiplex PCR reads, gives a single entry per CDR3 protein. The data contain 150,000 to 200,000 distinct CDR3 sequences, approximately 94% of them singletons. Input material: CD4+ T cells from PBMCs. V gene TRBV10-3 combines with J gene TRBJ2-5; TRBD1 aligns across 12 bases. The TCR sequence derives from a human donor with multiple sclerosis. The CDR3 nucleotides are TGTGCCATCAGTGACCGGGACAGGGGGCCGGAGACCCAGTACTTC. It is translated as CAISDRDRGPETQYF.